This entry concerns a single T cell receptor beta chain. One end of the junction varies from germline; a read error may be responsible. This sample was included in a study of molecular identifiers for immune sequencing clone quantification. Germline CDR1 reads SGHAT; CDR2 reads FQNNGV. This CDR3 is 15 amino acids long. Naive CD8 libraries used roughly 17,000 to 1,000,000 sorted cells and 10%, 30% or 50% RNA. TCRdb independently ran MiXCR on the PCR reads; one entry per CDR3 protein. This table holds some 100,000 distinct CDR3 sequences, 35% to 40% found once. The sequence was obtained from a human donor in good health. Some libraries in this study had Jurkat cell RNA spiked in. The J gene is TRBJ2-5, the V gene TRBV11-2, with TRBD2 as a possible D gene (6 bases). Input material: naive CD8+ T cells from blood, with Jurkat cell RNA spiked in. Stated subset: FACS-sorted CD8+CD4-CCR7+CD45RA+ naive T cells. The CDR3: CASSLGRATRETHYF. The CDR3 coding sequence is TGTGCCAGCAGCTTAGGCCGGGCTACCCGGGAGACCCATTACTTC. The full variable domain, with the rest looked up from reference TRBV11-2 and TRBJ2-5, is EAGVAQSPRYKIIEKRQSVAFWCNPISGHATLYWYQQILGQGPKLLIQFQNNGVVDDSQLPKDRFSAERLKGVDSTLKIQPAKLEDSAVYLCASSLGRATRETHYFGPGTRLLVL.